The 16 T cell receptor beta chains in this list originate from one sample, sequenced in a study of blood T cells in healthy people across ages. Using a J-beta primer mix together with a sample-barcoded 5' primer, a second PCR was run for about 6 to 11 cycles. MiXCR, run by TCRdb on the 5' RACE reads, gives a single entry per CDR3 protein. The sample shows more than 700,000 distinct CDR3 sequences, roughly 46% of them seen only once. The source material was blood. These TCRs come from a man aged 80 or over in good health.

In the case of this clonotype: Being one base from a much bigger clone, this may be a read error. The chain joins TRBV5-1 to TRBJ2-5, with 10 bases that match TRBD2. From germline, CDR1 is SGHRS and CDR2 YFSETQ. Trimming took 6 bases from V and 11 from J; bases not matched to a gene: 13. The CDR3 covers 14 residues. CDR3 nucleotides: TGCGCCAGCAAAATGAGCGGGAGGGCCAATGAGCAGTACTTC. Its protein is CASKMSGRANEQYF. Full variable domain (missing parts from reference TRBV5-1 and TRBJ2-5): KAGVTQTPRYLIKTRGQQVTLSCSPISGHRSVSWYQQTPGQGLQFLFEYFSETQRNKGNFPGRFSGRQFSNSRSEMNVSTLELGDSALYLCASKMSGRANEQYFGPGTRLLVL.

The V and J genes are TRBV10-3 and TRBJ2-1, with TRBD2 matching over 7 bases. Germline lookup yields CDR1 ENHRY and CDR2 SYGVKD. This CDR3 contains 13 residues. V gave up 10 bases and J gave up 7 bases; unmatched junction bases: 10. The CDR3 reads CATLSQGGNEQFF. CDR3 DNA: TGTGCCACCTTAAGTCAGGGAGGGAATGAGCAGTTCTTC.

This clonotype was observed a handful of times. V usage is TRBV20-1 and J usage is TRBJ2-7, with D uncertain. The CDR3 consists of 14 residues. CDR1 and CDR2 (germline): DFQATT, SNEGSKA (reference sequence). V was trimmed by 0 bases and J by 2 bases, leaving 11 bases between them. CDR3 in DNA: TGCAGTGCTAGAGATCTCCGTGCTCCCTACGAGCAGTACTTC. It codes for CSARDLRAPYEQYF.

This clonotype was counted a few times. This sequence may be a read error, since a much larger clone differs from it by one base. The rearrangement uses TRBV5-1 and TRBJ2-1; no firm D call. There are 13 residues in the CDR3. Trimming stripped 0 bases from V and 3 bases from J, with 4 bases between. The germline CDR1 and CDR2 sequences are SGHRS and YFSETQ. The CDR3 bases are TGCGCCAGCAGCTTGGATCTCTACAATGAGCAGTTCTTC. Encoded protein: CASSLDLYNEQFF.

The chain carries TRBV10-3 and TRBJ2-3; 10 positions agree with TRBD1. V dropped 4 bases and J dropped 5; count of bases not matched to a gene: 3. The CDR3 is 14 residues long. CDR1 and CDR2 (germline): ENHRY, SYGVKD. The CDR3 spells CAISGQGAGDTQYF. The CDR3 nucleotides read TGTGCCATCAGTGGACAGGGGGCGGGAGATACGCAGTATTTT.

This clonotype was seen a few times. CDR3 coding DNA: TGTGCCAGCAGTTTCTCAGGACAGGGGGGGGTCTACGAGCAGTACTTC. It is translated as CASSFSGQGGVYEQYF. This chain connects TRBV27 to TRBJ2-7; 10 bases align to TRBD1. The trim removed 3 bases at V and 3 bases at J, leaving 8 bases unmatched. CDR1 and CDR2 from the germline V gene are MNHEY and SMNVEV (reference sequence). This CDR3 spans 16 amino acids.

CDR3 amino acids: CASSQLPASGPYEQYF. The CDR3 nucleotides read TGCGCCAGCAGCCAACTTCCGGCTAGCGGACCCTACGAGCAGTACTTC. V and J are TRBV4-1 and TRBJ2-7, with 7 bases lining up with TRBD2. This CDR3 is built from 16 residues. The J segment lost 2 bases and the V segment lost 2 bases, leaving 9 bases of the junction unmatched. The germline CDR1 and CDR2 sequences are MGHRA and YSYEKL.

The gene calls are TRBV6-6 and TRBJ2-5; D not certain. Trimming pared 5 bases from V and 4 bases from J, leaving 8 bases between. The germline V gene encodes CDR1 MNHNY and CDR2 SVGAGI (reference sequence). This CDR3 is built from 12 residues. This CDR3 reads CASSKLGETQYF. The CDR3 bases are TGTGCCAGCAGTAAGCTTGGAGAGACCCAGTACTTC.

This clonotype appeared many times. The chain combines TRBV2 with TRBJ2-1; maybe TRBD1 (6 bases). The germline V and J ends were trimmed by 6 bases and 3 bases, with 15 bases remaining between them. Germline V CDR1 and CDR2: SNHLY, FYNNEI. The CDR3 consists of 15 residues. The CDR3 region is CASSAGTRDYNEQFF. As DNA, the CDR3 is TGTGCCAGCAGCGCCGGGACAAGAGACTACAATGAGCAGTTCTTC.

The chain has TRBV20-1 and TRBJ2-5; possibly TRBD2 for D (6 bases). Germline CDR1 is DFQATT and CDR2 is SNEGSKA (reference sequence). CDR3 size: 13 residues. V was shortened by 6 bases and J by 4 bases, with 15 bases between the two germline ends. The CDR3: CSALTRAGETQYF. In DNA form, the CDR3 reads TGCAGTGCATTGACTAGAGCGGGAGAGACCCAGTACTTC.

Of note for this clonotype: A much more abundant neighbour one base away suggests this may be a read error. This sequence joins TRBV10-2 and TRBJ2-1; 12 bases map to TRBD2. This CDR3 is built from 16 residues. The germline V gene has CDR1 WSHSY and CDR2 SAAADI. CDR3 in DNA: TGCGCCAGCAGTGACCAACTAGCGGGAGGCCGACATGAGCAGCTCTTC. This sequence encodes CASSDQLAGGRHEQLF.

A note on this clonotype: A much larger clone lies one base from this, so it may be a read error. The chain combines TRBV7-2 with TRBJ2-5; D is perhaps TRBD2 (6 bases). The DNA end is more similar to TRBJ2-7, so the J call may be wrong. Per germline, CDR1 SGHTA and CDR2 FQGNSA. The CDR3 is made up of 14 amino acids. The CDR3 region is CASSWDCGPYEQYF. For the CDR3, the DNA is TGTGCCAGCAGCTGGGACTGCGGACCTTACGAGCAGTACTTC.

The CDR3 DNA is TGTGCCAGCAGCGTAGATTGGAATCAGCCCCAGCATTTT. Protein: CASSVDWNQPQHF. The V gene is TRBV9, the J gene TRBJ1-5; D ambiguous. CDR1 and CDR2 (germline): SGDLS, YYNGEE. V was trimmed by 0 bases and J by 4 bases, leaving 5 bases between them. The CDR3 consists of 13 residues.

The chain couples TRBV15 to TRBJ2-3, with TRBD2 matching over 10 bases. This CDR3 has 18 amino acids. J gave up 2 bases and V 0 bases, and 8 bases lay outside the gene matches. Germline assignment: CDR1 LNHNV and CDR2 YYDKDF (reference sequence). In DNA form, the CDR3 reads TGTGCCACCAGCAGAGATCGACGCCTAGCGGGAGTCACAGATACGCAGTATTTT. Translating it yields CATSRDRRLAGVTDTQYF.

V is TRBV27 and J is TRBJ2-5; D unclear. The J call may be incorrect, as the DNA end agrees better with TRBJ2-7. Germline loops: CDR1 MNHEY, CDR2 SMNVEV (reference sequence). This CDR3 is built from 13 residues. CDR3 bases: TGTGCCAGCAGTTGCAGCTCCGCGTACGAGCAGTACTTC. It translates to CASSCSSAYEQYF.

This clonotype came up many times. One end of the junction fails to match germline, which may point to a read error. This chain connects TRBV20-1 to TRBJ1-4, with TRBD1 matching over 7 bases. The CDR3 has 13 residues. Looked up from germline, CDR1 is DFQATT and CDR2 is SNEGSKA (reference sequence). The CDR3 sequence: CRATGDLNEKLFF. The CDR3 nucleotides are TGCAGAGCTACAGGGGACCTTAATGAAAAACTGTTTTTT.